Listed below are T cell receptor beta chains from one sample, sequenced in a study of T cell clones after liver transplantation. TCRdb's copy holds only in-frame clones and misses some; the assay was immunoSEQ multiplex PCR. The data contain about 15,000 clones, around 90% of them seen just once; the ten biggest clones take up nearly 50%. The sample consisted of CD8+ T cells from blood, taken before liver transplant. These receptor sequences come from a human donor who received a liver transplant. Both conserved end residues are trimmed from each CDR3. Some rows have no size entry. The others give once, few or many, or a class for an expanded clone.

>.|TRBV13|TRBJ1-1
ASSVGGQRTEAF
>.|TRBV6-5|TRBJ2-3
ASSSFSGSTDTQY
>.|TRBV5-6|TRBJ1-2
ASRTQGYYGYT
>once|TRBV9|TRBJ2-5
ASSVAVAGGPRETQY
>few|TRBV27|TRBJ2-2
ASSLGPSRAGELF
>once|TRBV13|TRBJ2-3
ASSDPGQESDTQY
>.|TRBV9|TRBJ2-1
ASSVSRYNEQF
>once|TRBV15|TRBJ1-1
ATSLPEGNTEAF
>.|TRBV12-5|TRBJ2-7
ASAPFSYEQY
>.|TRBV28|TRBJ1-6
ASTRPWEHSPLH
>.|TRBV7-8|TRBJ2-4
ASSGQVAKNIQY
>.|TRBV5-1|TRBJ1-1
ASSYGKNTEAF
>.|TRBV9|TRBJ2-3
ASSVGTSGSTDTQY
>.|TRBV7-2|TRBJ2-4
ASSLDRVDIQY
>.|TRBV27|TRBJ2-3
ASSSGLATDTQY
>.|TRBV7-9|TRBJ1-1
ASSGGTVEAF
>.|TRBV4-1|TRBJ2-2
ASSPSTPRGRSGELF
>.|TRBV13|TRBJ2-5
ASSSTGEPTQY
>.|TRBV7-8|TRBJ2-1
ASSLSGRHNEQF
>once|TRBV30|TRBJ1-4
AWSVPRTGGNEKLF
>.|TRBV19|TRBJ2-2
ASLDFMEGANTGELF
>.|TRBV13|TRBJ2-2
ASSSERLRTGELF
>.|TRBV11-3|TRBJ2-7
ASSLDEYEQY
>.|TRBV18|TRBJ1-1
ASSPGSEAF
>.|TRBV4-1|TRBJ2-7
ASSPTPGQGYEQY
>.|TRBV6-5|TRBJ2-1
ASSYSQLSSPF
>once|TRBV11-2|TRBJ1-2
ASSLVEGPYGYT
>.|TRBV27|TRBJ2-7
ASSFPGRDEQY
>.|TRBV5-3|TRBJ1-5
ARSLSGWQPQH
>once|TRBV5-5|TRBJ1-3
ASSLDPGHGNTIY
>.|TRBV27|.
ASSPAASRSPLEQY
>.|TRBV9|TRBJ2-3
ASSQPSRSPSTDTQY
>.|TRBV29-1|TRBJ1-4
SVEGREKLF
>few|TRBV10-3|TRBJ2-1
AIRGGEDNEQF
>.|TRBV11-1|TRBJ2-7
ASSRSPGSYEQY
>once|TRBV19|TRBJ2-3
ASSQARGTDTQY
>.|TRBV7-6|TRBJ1-1
ASSLAPGFNTEAF
>once|TRBV28|TRBJ2-7
ATDPNGRAHEQY
>.|TRBV11-2|TRBJ2-7
ASSSIRGPSYEQY
>.|TRBV21-1|TRBJ2-3
ASSNGYTQY
>.|TRBV5-5|TRBJ2-7
ASSFGWDSYEQY
>.|TRBV27|TRBJ2-5
ASSLGTTGAQETQY
>.|TRBV29-1|TRBJ1-4
SVPWGTNEKLF